The source of this T cell receptor (beta chain) is a study of post-analysis software for immune sequencing data. Study information: There were relapsing-remitting, secondary progressive and progressive-relapsing multiple sclerosis among the disease courses included. Study-wide points: F measure clustering grouped samples strongly by preparation batch. TRBV5-6, TRBV5-1 and TRBV20-1 belonged to a set of roughly 5 TRBV segments that were more frequent in patients than controls. Those with multiple sclerosis, the patient group, showed significantly lower normalized Chao1 diversity than controls.

Unique molecular identifiers had been added to the TCR beta cDNA libraries. Input of about 0.9 to 10 million T cells yielded roughly 530,000 cDNA molecules. TCRdb recomputed calls from the PCR reads with MiXCR, one row per CDR3 protein. This sample has about 430,000 distinct CDR3 sequences; 30% to 45% occur once, and the top ten carry less than 10%. Between the trimmed V and J ends, which lost 6 bases and 3 bases, there was a span of 20 bases. The CDR3 sequence is 16 residues long. This clonotype was picked up one time. Its antigen is unknown. The TCR comes from a girl aged 2 to 10 with multiple sclerosis. The source material was blood. J is TRBJ2-5 and V is TRBV12-3 or TRBV12-4, with D maybe TRBD1 (5 bases). The DNA for the CDR3 is TGTGCCAGCAGCGCAGGAAGGGGCAGTCGGAAAGAGACCCAGTACTTC. Amino acids: CASSAGRGSRKETQYF.